A selection of T cell receptor beta chains follows, all from one sample in a study of T cell responses to AZD1222 COVID-19 vaccine. This table comes from immunoSEQ multiplex PCR, and its TCRdb copy is limited to in-frame clones, with some not included. The table lists around 200,000 clones, roughly 94% of them singletons, with around 1.5% in the top ten. This specimen consisted of peripheral blood, obtained 28 days after the second AZD1222 dose. These receptors all come from an adult who received the AZD1222 COVID-19 vaccine. Both conserved end residues are part of each CDR3. D genes are given only for firm matches. For some rows the clone size is stated as once, few or many, or as a class when expanded; others skip it.

v_gene	d_gene	j_gene	abundance	CDR3aa	CDR3nt
TRBV11-3	.	TRBJ2-5	.	CASTHYSQETQYF	TGTGCCAGCACCCATTATTCCCAAGAGACCCAGTACTTC
TRBV3-1/TRBV3-2	.	TRBJ2-7	.	CASSPTSPGWTYEQYF	TGTGCCAGCAGCCCCACTTCCCCAGGTTGGACCTACGAGCAGTACTTC
TRBV30	.	TRBJ1-6	.	CAWSVWLTAPLHF	TGTGCCTGGAGTGTATGGCTGACGGCACCCCTCCACTTT
TRBV7-9	.	TRBJ1-2	.	CASSISGRVDGYTF	TGTGCCAGCAGCATCTCCGGAAGGGTTGATGGCTACACCTTC
TRBV7-9	.	TRBJ1-4	.	CASSLGKRNEKLFF	TGTGCCAGCAGCTTAGGGAAACGAAATGAAAAACTGTTTTTT
TRBV11-1	.	TRBJ2-3	.	CASSLGARSQADTQYF	TGTGCCAGCAGCTTAGGCGCCAGGTCCCAGGCGGATACGCAGTATTTT
TRBV5-1	.	TRBJ2-6	.	CASSLDRLSGANVLTF	TGCGCCAGCAGCTTGGACCGACTCTCTGGGGCCAACGTCCTGACTTTC
TRBV29-1	.	TRBJ1-3	.	CSVVSGVSGNTIYF	TGCAGCGTTGTATCAGGAGTCTCTGGAAACACCATATATTTT
TRBV19	TRBD1	TRBJ1-6	.	CASSDRGPSPLHF	TGTGCCAGTAGCGACAGGGGACCTTCACCCCTCCACTTT
TRBV9	.	TRBJ2-1	once	CASSVYGGLSSSYNEQFF	TGTGCCAGCAGCGTATACGGGGGACTGTCGAGCTCCTACAATGAGCAGTTCTTC
TRBV19	.	TRBJ1-2	.	CATLPDVGYGYTF	TGTGCCACCCTCCCAGACGTTGGTTATGGCTACACCTTC
TRBV28	.	TRBJ1-5	.	CASSVPPGGVQPQHF	TGTGCCAGCAGTGTACCCCCCGGGGGCGTTCAGCCCCAGCATTTT
TRBV27	.	TRBJ1-5	once	CASSFEPNQPQHF	TGTGCCAGCAGTTTTGAGCCCAATCAGCCCCAGCATTTT
TRBV19	.	TRBJ1-1	.	CASSYPQGSNTEAFF	TGTGCCAGTAGCTACCCCCAGGGGTCGAACACTGAAGCTTTCTTT
TRBV6-5	TRBD1	TRBJ2-5	once	CASSWGQKETQYF	TGTGCCAGCAGCTGGGGACAGAAAGAGACCCAGTACTTC
TRBV7-9	TRBD1	TRBJ1-2	.	CASSSDRGYGYTF	TGTGCCAGCAGCTCCGACAGGGGGTATGGCTACACCTTC
TRBV29-1	TRBD1	TRBJ2-2	.	CSALTDRATGELFF	TGCAGCGCCCTGACCGACAGGGCCACCGGGGAGCTGTTTTTT
TRBV5-6	TRBD1	TRBJ2-7	.	CASSPGTGGAEQYF	TGTGCCAGCAGCCCCGGGACAGGGGGCGCCGAGCAGTACTTC
TRBV19	TRBD2	TRBJ2-7	once	CASARGLAGAPYEQYF	TGTGCCAGTGCTCGGGGGCTAGCGGGGGCCCCCTACGAGCAGTACTTC
TRBV7-9	TRBD1	TRBJ1-2	few	CASSLLNRGSYGYTF	TGTGCCAGCAGCTTACTTAACAGGGGAAGCTATGGCTACACCTTC
TRBV28	TRBD1	TRBJ1-5	.	CASGPLLTGGRQPQHF	TGTGCCAGCGGCCCTCTTCTGACAGGGGGGCGTCAGCCCCAGCATTTT
TRBV5-1	.	TRBJ2-1	.	CASSFSRLDEQFF	TGCGCCAGCAGCTTTAGTCGTTTGGATGAGCAGTTCTTC
TRBV30	.	TRBJ2-7	.	CAWSVGGSSYEQYF	TGTGCCTGGAGTGTGGGGGGAAGCTCCTACGAGCAGTACTTC
TRBV5-4	.	TRBJ1-1	.	CASSLVQGNTEAFF	TGTGCCAGCAGCTTGGTCCAGGGGAACACTGAAGCTTTCTTT
TRBV2	TRBD2	TRBJ2-3	.	CASSAGLAGRADTQYF	TGTGCCAGCAGTGCGGGACTAGCGGGACGGGCAGATACGCAGTATTTT
TRBV7-2	.	TRBJ1-6	.	CASSLGGDPPLHF	TGTGCCAGCAGCTTAGGCGGTGATCCACCCCTCCACTTT
TRBV4-2	TRBD1	TRBJ1-4	.	CASSQAPQGFGEKLFF	TGTGCCAGCAGCCAAGCACCACAGGGGTTCGGTGAAAAACTGTTTTTT
TRBV23-1	.	TRBJ2-1	.	CASSKFGSYNEQFF	TGCGCCAGCAGCAAATTTGGGTCCTACAATGAGCAGTTCTTC
TRBV13	.	TRBJ2-1	.	CASSLFGTRQSYNEQFF	TGTGCCAGCAGCTTATTCGGGACTCGCCAATCCTACAATGAGCAGTTCTTC
TRBV6-5	.	TRBJ1-2	.	CASSPRGTYGYTF	TGTGCCAGCAGTCCCCGGGGGACCTATGGCTACACCTTC
TRBV7-2	.	TRBJ2-5	.	CASRPTRGLETQYF	TGTGCCAGCAGGCCAACCAGGGGATTGGAGACCCAGTACTTC
TRBV7-9	TRBD2	TRBJ2-7	.	CASSYHLYGGTRSSEQYF	TGTGCCAGCAGCTATCACCTCTACGGGGGGACTAGGTCGAGCGAGCAGTACTTC
TRBV2	.	TRBJ1-2	once	CASRPGLNYGYTF	TGTGCCAGCAGGCCGGGTCTTAACTATGGCTACACCTTC
TRBV6-5	TRBD1	TRBJ1-5	.	CASSYNGQGRNQPQHF	TGTGCCAGCAGTTATAACGGACAGGGGAGGAATCAGCCCCAGCATTTT
TRBV5-5	.	TRBJ2-4	.	CASSLGQGISQNIQYF	TGTGCCAGCAGCTTGGGGCAGGGAATATCCCAAAACATTCAGTACTTC
TRBV5-1	.	TRBJ1-2	.	CASSSLNNYGYTF	TGCGCCAGCAGCTCGTTAAATAACTATGGCTACACCTTC
TRBV30	.	TRBJ2-7	.	CAWRARIGGAYEQYF	TGTGCCTGGAGGGCTAGAATTGGAGGGGCCTACGAGCAGTACTTC
TRBV6-5	.	TRBJ1-1	.	CASSVEGTLEAFF	TGTGCCAGCAGCGTGGAGGGGACACTTGAAGCCTTCTTT
TRBV5-1	.	TRBJ1-1	.	CASSFRGLSLFRGTEAFF	TGCGCCAGCAGCTTTAGGGGATTATCTTTGTTTCGTGGCACTGAAGCTTTCTTT
TRBV4-1	.	TRBJ1-6	.	CASSQAGGESPLHF	TGCGCCAGCAGCCAAGCTGGGGGGGAGTCACCCCTCCACTTT
TRBV6-2/TRBV6-3	.	TRBJ2-7	.	CASSRDTHTYEQYF	TGTGCCAGCAGCAGGGACACCCATACCTACGAGCAGTACTTC
TRBV7-2	TRBD1	TRBJ1-2	once	CASSLYDRADYGYTF	TGTGCCAGCAGCTTATACGACAGGGCCGACTATGGCTACACCTTC
TRBV27	.	TRBJ1-1	.	CASSLSGYTEAFF	TGTGCCAGCAGTTTAAGCGGGTACACTGAAGCTTTCTTT
TRBV21-1	.	TRBJ2-7	.	CASSLPPDSSYEQYF	TGTGCCAGCAGCCTTCCCCCCGACAGCTCCTACGAGCAGTACTTC
TRBV6-2/TRBV6-3	TRBD2	TRBJ2-7	.	CASSSLLAGLSYEQYF	TGTGCCAGCAGTTCGCTACTAGCGGGCTTAAGTTACGAGCAGTACTTC
TRBV12-3/TRBV12-4	.	TRBJ1-2	.	CASSFGGRGGYTF	TGTGCCAGCAGTTTCGGGGGAAGGGGAGGCTACACCTTC
TRBV12-5	.	TRBJ1-1	.	CASRGGVGTEAFF	TGTGCATCCCGCGGGGGGGTGGGCACTGAAGCTTTCTTT
TRBV7-2	.	TRBJ2-5	.	CASSARGQETQYF	TGTGCCAGCAGCGCGCGGGGACAAGAGACCCAGTACTTC
TRBV30	.	TRBJ1-2	.	CAWSQGRSINYGYTF	TGTGCCTGGAGCCAGGGGCGCAGTATTAACTATGGCTACACCTTC
TRBV5-1	.	TRBJ2-7	.	CASSFSGMTNEQYF	TGCGCCAGCAGCTTCTCCGGGATGACAAACGAGCAGTACTTC
TRBV19	TRBD2	TRBJ2-3	.	CASRPAGATDTQYF	TGTGCCAGTAGGCCAGCGGGGGCTACAGATACGCAGTATTTT
TRBV6-5	.	TRBJ1-6	.	CAISGGPDSPLHF	TGTGCCATCTCGGGGGGCCCCGATTCACCCCTCCACTTT
TRBV5-1	.	TRBJ1-2	.	CASSLAVAANYGYTF	TGCGCCAGCAGCTTGGCCGTCGCAGCTAACTATGGCTACACCTTC
TRBV13	.	TRBJ2-2	.	CASSSLNRVPGELFF	TGTGCCAGCAGCTCTCTTAATCGGGTCCCCGGGGAGCTGTTTTTT
TRBV5-6	TRBD1	TRBJ2-3	.	CASSLGGQGSDTQYF	TGTGCCAGCAGCTTGGGGGGACAGGGGTCGGATACGCAGTATTTT